Listed below are T cell receptor beta chains from one sample, sequenced in a study of blood T cell repertoires in COVID-19. Clones were read by immunoSEQ multiplex PCR, and TCRdb kept only the in-frame ones, dropping some. Among 200,000 to 300,000 clones listed, roughly 90% were seen once. Material: PBMCs or T cells enriched from blood (not recorded which). Receptors originate from a man aged 35 to 55 who had recovered from COVID-19. CDR3s include the opening cysteine and the closing phenylalanine or tryptophan. A D gene is named only where the DNA matches it firmly. Clone size appears in some rows only: once, few, many, or a class for an expanded clone.

J: TRBJ2-5; size: .; V: TRBV10-3; D: TRBD2; length: 14; DNA: TGTGCCATCAGTGAGGGGAGCGGGGGGGAGACCCAGTACTTC; CDR3: CAISEGSGGETQYF
J: TRBJ1-5; size: once; V: TRBV6-4; D: .; length: 13; DNA: TGTGCCAGCAGTTCAGACAGAAATCAGCCCCAGCATTTT; CDR3: CASSSDRNQPQHF
J: TRBJ1-2; size: few; V: TRBV19; D: .; length: 24; DNA: TGTGCCAGTAGTATAGAAGGGGTGAGGGATTCGGCCAGGCGGGGATGGGAAGCTAACTATGGCTACACCTTC; CDR3: CASSIEGVRDSARRGWEANYGYTF
J: TRBJ1-1; size: .; V: TRBV5-4; D: .; length: 16; DNA: TGTGCCAGCAGCTTGGGCTGGGGCAGGGAGAACACTGAAGCTTTCTTT; CDR3: CASSLGWGRENTEAFF
J: TRBJ2-1; size: .; V: TRBV3-1/TRBV3-2; D: .; length: 14; DNA: TGTGCCAGCAGCTACTCGCGTGGTAACAATGAGCAGTTCTTC; CDR3: CASSYSRGNNEQFF
J: TRBJ1-5; size: .; V: TRBV28; D: .; length: 14; DNA: TGTGCCAGCAGAACCGGGACTTCGGATCAGCCCCAGCATTTT; CDR3: CASRTGTSDQPQHF
J: TRBJ2-1; size: .; V: TRBV29-1; D: .; length: 13; DNA: TGCAGCGTTGTCCAGGCCTCCTACAATGAGCAGTTCTTC; CDR3: CSVVQASYNEQFF
J: TRBJ2-7; size: .; V: TRBV7-9; D: TRBD1; length: 13; DNA: TGTGCCAGCAGCCGCAGGGGGCTCTACGAGCAGTACTTC; CDR3: CASSRRGLYEQYF
J: TRBJ1-1; size: .; V: TRBV4-3; D: TRBD1; length: 16; DNA: TGCGCCAGCAGCCAGGGGACAGGGTTGGGATCCACTGAAGCTTTCTTT; CDR3: CASSQGTGLGSTEAFF
J: TRBJ2-3; size: .; V: TRBV4-2; D: .; length: 15; DNA: TGTGCCAGCAGCCCTGACAGTCAAGGTTTAGATACGCAGTATTTT; CDR3: CASSPDSQGLDTQYF
J: TRBJ1-4; size: .; V: TRBV5-6; D: TRBD1; length: 15; DNA: TGTGCCAGCAGCCAATTAGACAGGGGGCGTGAAAAACTGTTTTTT; CDR3: CASSQLDRGREKLFF
J: TRBJ2-3; size: once; V: TRBV19; D: TRBD2; length: 16; DNA: TGTGCCAGTAGTTCTCCGGGGGGGAGTAGCACAGATACGCAGTATTTT; CDR3: CASSSPGGSSTDTQYF
J: TRBJ1-5; size: .; V: TRBV12-3/TRBV12-4; D: TRBD1; length: 13; DNA: TGTGCCAGCAGTTTTTTAGGACAGGGGCCCCAGCATTTT; CDR3: CASSFLGQGPQHF
J: TRBJ1-2; size: .; V: TRBV30; D: .; length: 13; DNA: TGTGCCTGGAACCAAGTGGCAGCGGCAAGTAGCACCTTC; CDR3: CAWNQVAAASSTF
J: TRBJ2-1; size: .; V: TRBV5-6; D: .; length: 14; DNA: TGTGCCAGCAGCTTGATAGGCAGGCCCAATGAGCAGTTCTTC; CDR3: CASSLIGRPNEQFF
J: TRBJ2-2; size: .; V: TRBV28; D: TRBD2; length: 15; DNA: TGTGCCAGCAGTGGGACTAGCGGGCCCACCGGGGAGCTGTTTTTT; CDR3: CASSGTSGPTGELFF
J: TRBJ1-1; size: .; V: TRBV11-2; D: TRBD1; length: 13; DNA: TGTGCCAGCAGCTTAGATCGGGACAGTGAAGCTTTCTTT; CDR3: CASSLDRDSEAFF
J: TRBJ1-5; size: .; V: TRBV11-2; D: TRBD1; length: 14; DNA: TGTGCCAGCAGCTCCACAGGGGCAAATCAGCCCCAGCATTTT; CDR3: CASSSTGANQPQHF
J: TRBJ1-1; size: .; V: TRBV25-1; D: .; length: 14; DNA: TGTGCCAGCAGTGCCTCCGGGGGGCACACTGAAGCTTTCTTT; CDR3: CASSASGGHTEAFF
J: TRBJ2-2; size: .; V: TRBV24-1; D: TRBD1; length: 18; DNA: TGTGCCACCAGTGATCCTAGCCGGGCAGGGGGCAACACCGGGGAGCTGTTTTTT; CDR3: CATSDPSRAGGNTGELFF
J: TRBJ2-2; size: .; V: TRBV6-6; D: .; length: 15; DNA: TGTGCCAGCAGTTACAGGGGCGCGGACACCGGGGAGCTGTTTTTT; CDR3: CASSYRGADTGELFF
J: TRBJ2-3; size: .; V: TRBV11-3; D: TRBD2; length: 16; DNA: TGTGCCAGCAGCTCCCTAGCGGGGGCCAGCACAGATACGCAGTATTTT; CDR3: CASSSLAGASTDTQYF
J: TRBJ2-1; size: .; V: TRBV19; D: TRBD2; length: 13; DNA: TGTGCCACCCTTGGACTAGGAGACAATGAGCAGTTCTTC; CDR3: CATLGLGDNEQFF
J: TRBJ1-6; size: .; V: TRBV19; D: .; length: 16; DNA: TGTGCCAGTAGTGTATCGGACAGCGCCCCGAATTCACCCCTCCACTTT; CDR3: CASSVSDSAPNSPLHF
J: TRBJ1-1; size: .; V: TRBV7-6; D: TRBD1; length: 13; DNA: TGTGCCAGCAGTACTGACAGGGGAACTGAAGCTTTCTTT; CDR3: CASSTDRGTEAFF
J: TRBJ2-3; size: .; V: TRBV29-1; D: TRBD2; length: 14; DNA: TGCAGCGGGGGACTAGCGGGAGTCTGGGATACGCAGTATTTT; CDR3: CSGGLAGVWDTQYF
J: TRBJ1-2; size: .; V: TRBV9; D: .; length: 14; DNA: TGTGCCAGCAGCGAAAGAACGGACAGTTTACGCTACACCTTC; CDR3: CASSERTDSLRYTF
J: TRBJ2-7; size: .; V: TRBV7-9; D: TRBD1; length: 17; DNA: TGTGCCAGCAGCCAATTGGGACAGGGGGCCCATCTCTACGAGCAGTACTTC; CDR3: CASSQLGQGAHLYEQYF
J: TRBJ2-3; size: .; V: TRBV7-9; D: TRBD1; length: 14; DNA: TGTGCCAGCAGGCCCGACAGGGTGGGAGATACGCAGTATTTT; CDR3: CASRPDRVGDTQYF
J: TRBJ1-3; size: .; V: TRBV19; D: .; length: 15; DNA: TGTGCCAGTAGTATTCGGAGTGACCCTGGAAACACCATATATTTT; CDR3: CASSIRSDPGNTIYF
J: TRBJ1-2; size: once; V: TRBV11-2; D: .; length: 16; DNA: TGTGCCAGCAGCTTAGATATAGTTGGAGGGTCCTATGGCTACACCTTC; CDR3: CASSLDIVGGSYGYTF
J: TRBJ2-4; size: .; V: TRBV11-2; D: TRBD2; length: 16; DNA: TGTGCCAGCAGCTTCACCGGGACTAGCGGAAAAAACATTCAGTACTTC; CDR3: CASSFTGTSGKNIQYF
J: TRBJ1-1; size: .; V: TRBV3-1/TRBV3-2; D: TRBD1; length: 14; DNA: TGTGCCAGCAGCAGTACAGGGGAGGTCACTGAAGCTTTCTTT; CDR3: CASSSTGEVTEAFF
J: TRBJ1-1; size: .; V: TRBV5-1; D: .; length: 16; DNA: TGCGCCAGCAGCCCTAGGGCGGACTCTGTGAACACTGAAGCTTTCTTT; CDR3: CASSPRADSVNTEAFF
J: TRBJ1-1; size: few; V: TRBV7-3; D: .; length: 13; DNA: TGTGCCAGCAGCCCGACGGGAAACACTGAAGCTTTCTTT; CDR3: CASSPTGNTEAFF
J: TRBJ2-4; size: once; V: TRBV5-1; D: .; length: 17; DNA: TGCGCCAGCAGCTCTTACCCGGGCCGGGGGGCCAAAAACATTCAGTACTTC; CDR3: CASSSYPGRGAKNIQYF
J: TRBJ2-3; size: .; V: TRBV3-1/TRBV3-2; D: .; length: 14; DNA: TGTGCCAGCAGCTATACTAGAAGCACAGATACGCAGTATTTT; CDR3: CASSYTRSTDTQYF
J: TRBJ2-1; size: .; V: TRBV7-2; D: TRBD1; length: 15; DNA: TGTGCCAGCAGCTTTTCAGGGGGCGCTTACAATGAGCAGTTCTTC; CDR3: CASSFSGGAYNEQFF
J: TRBJ1-2; size: .; V: TRBV11-3; D: TRBD1; length: 15; DNA: TGTGCCAGCAGCTTAGATTCAGGGGGCGTCTATGGCTACACCTTC; CDR3: CASSLDSGGVYGYTF
J: TRBJ2-5; size: .; V: TRBV12-3/TRBV12-4; D: TRBD2; length: 12; DNA: TGTGCCAGCAGTTTAAGTCCTAGCGGGATGTACTTC; CDR3: CASSLSPSGMYF
J: TRBJ1-5; size: .; V: TRBV7-2; D: .; length: 12; DNA: TGTGCCAGCAGCTTACGAGATCAGCCCCAGCATTTT; CDR3: CASSLRDQPQHF
J: TRBJ2-2; size: .; V: TRBV7-8; D: TRBD2; length: 15; DNA: TGTGCCAGCAGCTACGAGGGGAGGGGCACCGGGGAGCTGTTTTTT; CDR3: CASSYEGRGTGELFF
J: TRBJ2-7; size: .; V: TRBV28; D: TRBD2; length: 15; DNA: TGTGCCAGCAGCCGAGGGAGGCTAGCGGGAAACGAGCAGTACTTC; CDR3: CASSRGRLAGNEQYF
J: TRBJ1-5; size: .; V: TRBV27; D: TRBD1; length: 16; DNA: TGTGCCAGCAGTTTAAACAGGGGGCGACGCTACCGGCCCCAGCATTTT; CDR3: CASSLNRGRRYRPQHF
J: TRBJ2-7; size: .; V: TRBV19; D: TRBD1; length: 13; DNA: TGTGCCAGTAGCCGACAGGGTCCAACGGGGCAGTACTTC; CDR3: CASSRQGPTGQYF
J: TRBJ1-3; size: once; V: TRBV6-2/TRBV6-3; D: .; length: 15; DNA: TGTGCCAGCAGCGCGCGGATGATCTCTGGAAACACCATATATTTT; CDR3: CASSARMISGNTIYF
J: TRBJ2-7; size: .; V: TRBV27; D: .; length: 14; DNA: TGTGCCAGCAGTTGGGGGCAGGGCTCGTACGAGCAGTACTTC; CDR3: CASSWGQGSYEQYF
J: TRBJ1-1; size: .; V: TRBV5-1; D: .; length: 14; DNA: TGCGCCAGCAGCTTGGGAGGAGGCCACACTGAAGCTTTCTTT; CDR3: CASSLGGGHTEAFF
J: TRBJ1-5; size: .; V: TRBV4-2; D: .; length: 18; DNA: TGTGCCAGCAGCCAAGCTAGCGGGGGCACGAAGGGCAATCAGCCCCAGCATTTT; CDR3: CASSQASGGTKGNQPQHF
J: TRBJ1-1; size: .; V: TRBV4-3; D: TRBD1; length: 15; DNA: TGCGCCAGCCGGACAGGGGGGGAAGGAAACACTGAAGCTTTCTTT; CDR3: CASRTGGEGNTEAFF
J: TRBJ2-7; size: .; V: TRBV27; D: .; length: 14; DNA: TGTGCCAGCAGTTCGCAGGGGGGCCGGGGCGAGCAGTACTTC; CDR3: CASSSQGGRGEQYF
J: TRBJ2-1; size: .; V: TRBV27; D: TRBD2; length: 15; DNA: TGTGCCAGCATCTTACTAGCGGGAGGGAAGAATGAGCAGTTCTTC; CDR3: CASILLAGGKNEQFF
J: TRBJ2-5; size: .; V: TRBV28; D: TRBD1; length: 15; DNA: TGTGCCAGCAGTTTCCGGACAGGCCCCCAGGAGACCCAGTACTTC; CDR3: CASSFRTGPQETQYF